This TCR beta chain was retrieved from a study of T cells after yellow fever vaccination. Study information: SMART-Seq v4 Ultra Low Input prepared the low-cell-number fractions. The study's findings and limits: Booster sampling recovered most clones from primary vaccination (roughly 97% CD4, approximately 90% CD8). A limited proportion of clonotypes was detected within both the CD4 and CD8 compartments.

This clonotype was seen only a few times. As yet, its antigen is unknown. In germline, CDR1 is DFQATT, CDR2 SNEGSKA (reference sequence). This CDR3 has 16 amino acids. V shed 3 bases and J shed 6 bases, with 21 bases lying between them. TCRdb passed the 5' RACE reads through MiXCR, listing each CDR3 protein once. Among fewer than 450,000 distinct CDR3 sequences listed, around a tenth were seen once. The clonotype was recovered from a man aged 18 to 30 who received the YFV17D yellow fever vaccine. J is TRBJ1-5 and V is TRBV20-1, with D perhaps matching TRBD1 (6 bases). Source: PBMCs, taken on the day of the first yellow fever vaccination. CDR3 sequence: CSASRGAGDRSQPQHF. Written as DNA, the CDR3 is TGCAGTGCTAGTCGGGGCGCAGGGGATAGGAGTCAGCCCCAGCATTTT.